These 15 T cell receptor beta chains came from one sample sequenced in a study of T cell responses to AZD1222 COVID-19 vaccine. Assay used: immunoSEQ multiplex PCR; TCRdb lists only in-frame clones, some missing. The sample shows over 110,000 clones, around nine tenths of them seen only once. Sequencing used peripheral blood, obtained 28 days after the second AZD1222 dose. The receptor set was obtained from an adult who received the AZD1222 COVID-19 vaccine.

This clone was found once. The rearrangement links TRBV5-4 to TRBJ2-3, with a weak D call TRBD1 (6 bases). Per germline, CDR1 SGHNT and CDR2 YYREEE (reference sequence). The V and J ends lost 4 bases and 2 bases respectively, with 14 bases between them. CDR3 size: 15 residues. DNA for the CDR3: TGTGCCAGCAGCCAGGACAGCCGGGTCACAGATACGCAGTATTTT. It encodes CASSQDSRVTDTQYF.

In nucleotides, the CDR3 is TGTGCCAGCAGCAGGGCGGGAGGGCCCAACGAGCAGTACTTC. Translated, it gives CASSRAGGPNEQYF. This chain uses TRBV3-1 (or the pseudogene TRBV3-2) with TRBJ2-7; 9 bases fit TRBD2. CDR1 is LGHDT, CDR2 YNNKEL, per germline (reference sequence). The CDR3 contains 14 residues. With 5 bases clipped from V and 5 bases from J, the junction kept 7 bases outside the gene matches.

The rearrangement links TRBV2 to TRBJ1-1; no firm D call. The CDR3 totals 15 residues. The germline CDR1 and CDR2 sequences are SNHLY and FYNNEI. V lost 3 bases to trimming and J lost 4 bases, with 15 bases between them. The DNA for the CDR3 is TGTGCCAGCAGTGATTTGGGGAATTGGGGCACTGAAGCTTTCTTT. Its translation: CASSDLGNWGTEAFF.

The rearrangement joins TRBV7-6 to TRBJ1-1, with unresolved D. Germline lookup yields CDR1 SGHVS and CDR2 FNYEAQ. This CDR3 has 12 amino acids. Trimming took 9 bases from V and 3 from J, leaving 11 bases between them. CDR3 nucleotide sequence: TGTGCCAGGGTGGACGGCGACACTGAAGCTTTCTTT. Its translation is CARVDGDTEAFF.

The V and J genes are TRBV27 and TRBJ1-5; no firm D call. Germline V lookup: CDR1 MNHEY, CDR2 SMNVEV (reference sequence). Deletions cut 6 bases from V and 2 bases from J, with 11 bases between. The CDR3 spans 14 residues. CDR3 amino acids: CASSVGGGNQPQHF. DNA for the CDR3: TGTGCCAGCAGCGTTGGTGGCGGCAATCAGCCCCAGCATTTT.

This clone was seen a handful of times. This rearrangement joins TRBV2 to TRBJ1-2, with D possibly matching TRBD1 (5 bases). This CDR3 region has 13 residues. V shed 2 bases and J shed 8 bases, with 12 bases lying between them. The V gene's germline CDR1 is SNHLY and CDR2 FYNNEI. The CDR3 nucleotides are TGTGCCAGCAGTGAAATAGGGACGTGGGGCTACACCTTC. Protein sequence: CASSEIGTWGYTF.

This chain connects TRBV5-1 to TRBJ1-2; D ambiguous. CDR1 and CDR2 from the germline V gene are SGHRS and YFSETQ. The CDR3 is 14 residues long. The V end was cut by 5 bases, the J end by 8 bases, with 19 bases between. The CDR3 nucleotides read TGCGCCAGCAGGCCTAGCCAGGCGGAGAAAGGCTACACCTTC. Protein product: CASRPSQAEKGYTF.

The chain employs TRBV9 and TRBJ2-7, with D tentatively TRBD1 (6 bases). Germline loops: CDR1 SGDLS, CDR2 YYNGEE. The CDR3 totals 17 residues. V lost 0 bases to trimming and J lost 5 bases, with 21 bases between them. CDR3 DNA: TGTGCCAGCAGCGTAGAAGGCACCGGACAGTATAACGACGAGCAGTACTTC. Its translation is CASSVEGTGQYNDEQYF. The entire variable domain, with the rest obtained from reference TRBV9 and TRBJ2-7, is as follows: DSGVTQTPKHLITATGQRVTLRCSPRSGDLSVYWYQQSLDQGLQFLIQYYNGEERAKGNILERFSAQQFPDLHSELNLSSLELGDSALYFCASSVEGTGQYNDEQYFGPGTRLTVT.

The chain recombines TRBV4-2 with TRBJ1-1; D may be TRBD1 (6 bases). The CDR3 is 14 residues long. V lost 2 bases and J lost 5, with 12 bases in between. CDR1 LGHNA and CDR2 YNFKEQ come from the germline V gene. The CDR3 spells CASSQSGAGTEAFF. The CDR3 coding sequence is TGTGCCAGCAGCCAATCGGGGGCGGGAACTGAAGCTTTCTTT.

The rearrangement links TRBV9 to TRBJ1-4, with TRBD1 matching over 8 bases. The CDR3 length is 17 residues. The trim removed 3 bases at V and 0 bases at J, leaving 7 bases unmatched. Germline CDR1 is SGDLS and CDR2 is YYNGEE. The chain's CDR3 is CASSGTGLIATNEKLFF. The CDR3 DNA sequence: TGTGCCAGCAGCGGGACAGGGCTCATTGCAACTAATGAAAAACTGTTTTTT.

This clone is a singleton in its sample. This sequence joins TRBV5-1 and TRBJ2-7, with 7 bases matching TRBD1. Losses at the gene ends were 4 bases for V and 0 bases for J; bases not matched to a gene: 10. The germline gives CDR1 SGHRS, CDR2 YFSETQ. The CDR3 loop spans 16 amino acids. The CDR3 protein is CASSPVRDSSSYEQYV. As DNA, the CDR3 is TGCGCCAGCAGCCCGGTCCGGGACAGCAGCTCCTACGAGCAGTACGTC.

The V and J genes are TRBV6-5 and TRBJ1-3; D unclear. The CDR3 covers 13 residues. The germline V gene encodes CDR1 MNHEY and CDR2 SVGAGI. The V and J ends lost 2 bases and 2 bases respectively, with 4 bases between them. The CDR3 spells CASSYGAGNTIYF. As DNA, the CDR3 is TGTGCCAGCAGTTACGGGGCTGGAAACACCATATATTTT.

V and J are TRBV9 and TRBJ2-3; 12 bases map to TRBD2. This CDR3 region has 17 residues. The ends lost 4 bases at V and 0 bases at J; junction bases unmatched: 6. Germline assignment: CDR1 SGDLS and CDR2 YYNGEE. As DNA, the CDR3 is TGTGCCAGCAGCCTATCGACTAGCGGGAGAAGCACAGATACGCAGTATTTT. This sequence encodes CASSLSTSGRSTDTQYF.

The V gene is TRBV7-9, the J gene TRBJ2-5; D is ambiguous. Germline lookup yields CDR1 SEHNR and CDR2 FQNEAQ (reference sequence). Trimming removed 5 bases at V and 5 bases at J, with 9 bases between. The CDR3 has 12 amino acids. DNA of the CDR3: TGTGCCAGCAGCCCACCGGAGGAGACCCAGTACTTC. Translating it yields CASSPPEETQYF.

V and J are TRBV5-6 and TRBJ1-2; D gene ambiguous. V was cut by 2 bases and J by 4 bases, with 9 bases left in between. The CDR3 totals 13 residues. From germline, CDR1 is SGHDT and CDR2 YYEEEE. CDR3 sequence (DNA): TGTGCCAGCAGCTTTACATCGTCCTATGGCTACACCTTC. Translation: CASSFTSSYGYTF.